The clone carrying this T cell receptor (beta chain) was detected only a few times. These data belong to a study of blood T cell repertoires in COVID-19. About the study: Specimens from acute and convalescent COVID-19 originated in the United States, Italy and Spain. PBMCs, B-cell-depleted T cells, or T cells provided the cDNA or gDNA that made up the material.

The protocol was immunoSEQ multiplex PCR, while the TCRdb copy is restricted to in-frame clones and leaves out a portion. The sample records 200,000 to 300,000 clones, 70% to 90% being singletons. The CDR3 length is 14 residues. The V gene end was trimmed by 5 bases and the J gene end by 5 bases; junction bases not matched to a gene: 6. CDR1 SEHNR and CDR2 FQNEAQ come from the germline V gene (reference sequence). The V call is TRBV7-9, the J call TRBJ2-5, with 9 bases fitting TRBD2. The TCR originated in a woman in her fifties or sixties with COVID-19, enrolled during active disease. What was sequenced was peripheral blood. The CDR3 DNA is TGTGCCAGCAGCCCTACCCTAGCGGGGGAGACCCAGTACTTC. The encoded protein is CASSPTLAGETQYF.